What follows are 23 T cell receptor beta chains derived from one specimen sequenced in a study of cytomegalovirus exposure and HLA in healthy donors. The PCR used 60 Vbeta and 13 Jbeta primers. The assay was immunoSEQ multiplex PCR, and TCRdb's table has in-frame clones only and misses some. The sample lists 55,000 to 70,000 clones, 55% to 80% seen once, with about 2.9% in the top ten. Sequenced material: PBMCs. These receptors were collected from a woman in her forties or fifties in good health and CMV-seronegative.

This clone was seen only a few times. The CDR3 sequence: CASSLELTETEAFF. The DNA of the CDR3 is TGCGCCAGCAGCTTGGAATTAACAGAGACTGAAGCTTTCTTT. The V and J genes are TRBV5-1 and TRBJ1-1; D call uncertain. The V gene lost 0 bases and the J gene lost 5 bases, with 11 bases spanning the gap. Germline CDR1 and CDR2: SGHRS and YFSETQ. This CDR3 comprises 14 residues.

The rearrangement joins TRBV6-5 to TRBJ2-2, with a weak D call TRBD2 (5 bases). The CDR3 extends over 16 amino acids. Trimming took 2 bases from V and 5 from J, leaving 15 bases between them. Germline V gene sequence: CDR1 MNHEY, CDR2 SVGAGI. In DNA form, the CDR3 reads TGTGCCAGCAGTTACGGTGCAAGCGGAGAAACCGGGGAGCTGTTTTTT. It codes for CASSYGASGETGELFF.

This chain uses TRBV9 with TRBJ2-5; TRBD2 matches 7 bases. Germline CDR1 and CDR2: SGDLS and YYNGEE. J gave up 2 bases and V 0 bases, and 10 bases lay outside the gene matches. CDR3 length: 17 amino acids. CDR3 nucleotides: TGTGCCAGCAGCGTAGGTCTTATGGGGGGACTACAAGAGACCCAGTACTTC. Encoded protein: CASSVGLMGGLQETQYF.

This chain connects TRBV27 to TRBJ1-2, with D possibly matching TRBD1 (6 bases). V was clipped by 0 bases and J by 8 bases, with 19 bases between them. The CDR3 spans 16 residues. Germline V lookup: CDR1 MNHEY, CDR2 SMNVEV (reference sequence). The CDR3 spells CASSLSPTGSPIGYTF. CDR3 nucleotide sequence: TGTGCCAGCAGTTTATCCCCCACAGGGTCCCCTATCGGCTACACCTTC.

The sample holds a few counts of this clone. This chain uses TRBV7-9 with TRBJ2-3; 14 bases line up with TRBD2. Germline values: CDR1 SEHNR, CDR2 FQNEAQ (reference sequence). The trim removed 3 bases at V and 5 bases at J, leaving 4 bases unmatched. The CDR3 is 16 residues long. The CDR3 here is CASSLRLAGGIDTQYF. CDR3 in DNA: TGTGCCAGCAGCTTGAGACTAGCGGGAGGGATAGATACGCAGTATTTT.

The chain joins TRBV25-1 to TRBJ2-3, with 8 bases identical to TRBD2. In germline, CDR1 is MGHDK, CDR2 SYGVNS. Trimming at V came to 6 bases and at J to 3 bases, leaving 8 bases not matched to a gene. This CDR3 has 15 amino acids. The CDR3 nucleotides read TGTGCCAGCAGCCGGGCTAGCGGGTATACAGATACGCAGTATTTT. It encodes CASSRASGYTDTQYF.

The genes are TRBV7-3 and TRBJ2-7; the D gene is possibly TRBD2 (5 bases). CDR1 SGHTA and CDR2 FQGTGA come from the germline V gene. This CDR3 is 13 amino acids long. V was trimmed by 0 bases and J by 4 bases, leaving 7 bases between them. This chain's CDR3 is CASSLTREYEQYF. The CDR3 nucleotides are TGTGCCAGCAGCTTAACCCGGGAATACGAGCAGTACTTC.

In DNA, the CDR3 is TGCGCCAGCAGCTCACAACAAGAGACCCAGTACTTC. Protein sequence: CASSSQQETQYF. The V gene is TRBV5-1, the J gene TRBJ2-5, with D hard to call. Trimming took 3 bases from V and 2 from J, leaving 5 bases between them. The CDR3 sequence is 12 residues long. The germline V gene has CDR1 SGHRS and CDR2 YFSETQ. Full variable domain (remainder filled in from reference TRBV5-1 and TRBJ2-5): KAGVTQTPRYLIKTRGQQVTLSCSPISGHRSVSWYQQTPGQGLQFLFEYFSETQRNKGNFPGRFSGRQFSNSRSEMNVSTLELGDSALYLCASSSQQETQYFGPGTRLLVL.

This clone appeared a few times. V gene TRBV30 combines with J gene TRBJ2-1; unclear D gene. This CDR3 spans 12 amino acids. CDR1 and CDR2 from the germline V gene are GTSNPN and SVGIG (reference sequence). Trimming removed 0 bases at V and 10 bases at J, with 10 bases between. Here the CDR3 DNA reads TGTGCCTGGAGTGTTTCCGGGTACGAGCAGTTCTTC. Translated, it gives CAWSVSGYEQFF.

J is TRBJ2-1 and V is TRBV5-4; tentative D call: TRBD2 (6 bases). Trimming took 4 bases from V and 5 from J, leaving 19 bases between them. CDR1 and CDR2 (germline): SGHNT, YYREEE (reference sequence). The CDR3 is 16 residues long. Written as DNA, the CDR3 is TGTGCCAGCAGCGGGGGAGGACACCTACCCGACAATGAGCAGTTCTTC. Protein product: CASSGGGHLPDNEQFF.

A note on this clone: The sample has other DNA sequences that encode this CDR3 too. V usage is TRBV4-1 and J usage is TRBJ2-7; D is uncertain. The CDR3 extends over 14 amino acids. Deletions cut 0 bases from V and 0 bases from J, with 6 bases between. Germline CDR1 is MGHRA and CDR2 is YSYEKL. For the CDR3, the DNA is TGCGCCAGCAGCCAAGAGCCCAGCTCCTACGAGCAGTACTTC. Protein product: CASSQEPSSYEQYF.

The V and J genes are TRBV12-5 and TRBJ1-3, with 10 positions matching TRBD1. The length of the CDR3 is 16 residues. The V segment lost 5 bases and the J segment 5 bases; nucleotides outside the gene matches: 9. Germline loops: CDR1 LGHNT, CDR2 FRNRAP. This CDR3 reads CASGDGQGVLRNTIYF. As DNA, the CDR3 is TGTGCTAGTGGTGACGGACAGGGGGTGCTTCGAAACACCATATATTTT.

The rearrangement uses TRBV15 and TRBJ1-5, with D perhaps matching TRBD1 (6 bases). V was cut by 0 bases and J by 6 bases, with 15 bases left in between. Germline loops: CDR1 LNHNV, CDR2 YYDKDF (reference sequence). The CDR3 has 16 residues. CDR3 DNA: TGTGCCACCAGCAGAGATAGGACAGACTTAGGTCAGCCCCAGCATTTT. It is translated as CATSRDRTDLGQPQHF.

This clone was observed a few times. This chain connects TRBV5-1 to TRBJ1-1; TRBD1 is a possible D gene (5 bases). CDR1 SGHRS and CDR2 YFSETQ come from the germline V gene. The CDR3 totals 13 residues. The V and J ends lost 0 bases and 8 bases respectively, with 11 bases between them. The CDR3 region is CASSLDLGVEAFF. DNA of the CDR3: TGCGCCAGCAGCTTGGATTTAGGGGTCGAAGCTTTCTTT. The whole variable domain, filled in from reference TRBV5-1 and TRBJ1-1, reads KAGVTQTPRYLIKTRGQQVTLSCSPISGHRSVSWYQQTPGQGLQFLFEYFSETQRNKGNFPGRFSGRQFSNSRSEMNVSTLELGDSALYLCASSLDLGVEAFFGQGTRLTVV.

The chain joins TRBV7-6 to TRBJ2-7; D is unresolved. The CDR3 has 12 amino acids. V gave up 2 bases and J gave up 6 bases, with 8 bases separating them. Germline-derived CDR1 and CDR2 are SGHVS and FNYEAQ. This CDR3 is CASSLFVGEQYF. The CDR3, as DNA: TGTGCCAGCAGCTTATTCGTCGGCGAGCAGTACTTC.

This rearrangement joins TRBV5-1 to TRBJ2-7; 8 bases are shared with TRBD2. This CDR3 region has 15 residues. Germline CDR1 reads SGHRS; CDR2 reads YFSETQ. V was pared by 6 bases and J by 5 bases, with 13 bases of the junction left unmatched. Here the CDR3 DNA reads TGCGCCAGCACCCTCGCGGGGGGCGAGACCCACGAGCAGTACTTC. This gives the protein CASTLAGGETHEQYF.

The chain uses TRBV28 and TRBJ1-4; 8 nucleotides align to TRBD1. The CDR3 contains 14 residues. The V segment lost 7 bases and the J segment 10 bases; nucleotides outside the gene matches: 11. Per the germline V gene, CDR1 is MDHEN and CDR2 is SYDVKM. CDR3 loop: CASISARGLRKLFF. For the CDR3, the DNA is TGTGCCAGCATATCGGCCAGGGGGCTCCGAAAACTGTTTTTT.

This clone appeared a few times. The rearrangement joins TRBV12-5 to TRBJ1-3, with 12 bases matching TRBD1. Germline V CDR1 and CDR2: LGHNT, FRNRAP. J lost 3 bases, V lost 7 bases, and 7 bases had no gene match. This CDR3 has 16 amino acids. This CDR3 reads CASARGQGAIGNTIYF. The CDR3 DNA reads as TGTGCTAGTGCCCGGGGACAGGGGGCGATTGGAAACACCATATATTTT. The variable domain in full, with the rest retrieved from reference TRBV12-5 and TRBJ1-3, is DARVTQTPRHKVTEMGQEVTMRCQPILGHNTVFWYRQTMMQGLELLAYFRNRAPLDDSGMPKDRFSAEMPDATLATLKIQPSEPRDSAVYFCASARGQGAIGNTIYFGEGSWLTVV.

The chain uses TRBV5-4 and TRBJ2-2; 7 bases match TRBD2. Trimming took 0 bases from V and 4 from J; bases not matched to a gene: 6. The germline CDR1 and CDR2 sequences are SGHNT and YYREEE (reference sequence). The CDR3 contains 16 residues. CDR3 coding DNA: TGTGCCAGCAGCTTGGCCTTCGGGGGGTCCACCGGGGAGCTGTTTTTT. This sequence encodes CASSLAFGGSTGELFF.

The genes are TRBV4-1 and TRBJ2-3; 12 positions agree with TRBD2. This CDR3 contains 16 residues. Germline V lookup: CDR1 MGHRA, CDR2 YSYEKL. Trimming removed 1 base from V and 4 bases from J; junction bases left unmatched: 3. CDR3 amino acids: CASSQVLAGGPDTQYF. The CDR3, as DNA: TGCGCCAGCAGCCAAGTACTAGCGGGAGGACCAGATACGCAGTATTTT.

Note on this clone: The sample carries other DNA sequences with the same CDR3. The J gene is TRBJ2-7, the V gene TRBV18; the match to TRBD2 covers 7 bases. Germline V gene lookup returns CDR1 KGHSH and CDR2 LQKENI. The CDR3 is 14 residues long. Trimming removed 3 bases from V and 2 bases from J; junction bases left unmatched: 4. The CDR3 DNA reads as TGTGCCAGCTCACCGGGGGGGTCCCCCTACGAGCAGTACTTC. Its protein is CASSPGGSPYEQYF. Full variable domain (rest looked up from reference TRBV18 and TRBJ2-7): NAGVMQNPRHLVRRRGQEARLRCSPMKGHSHVYWYRQLPEEGLKFMVYLQKENIIDESGMPKERFSAEFPKEGPSILRIQQVVRGDSAAYFCASSPGGSPYEQYFGPGTRLTVT.

This clone came up once. The J gene is TRBJ2-1, the V gene TRBV6-6, with 7 bases that match TRBD1. The CDR3 consists of 13 residues. The trim removed 11 bases at V and 3 bases at J, leaving 7 bases unmatched. The germline CDR1 and CDR2 sequences are MNHNY and SVGAGI (reference sequence). Here the CDR3 reads CAGRRDSYNEQFF. The CDR3 bases are TGTGCCGGCCGCCGGGACAGCTACAATGAGCAGTTCTTC.

The chain links TRBV18 to TRBJ2-1; no reliable D call. Looked up from germline, CDR1 is KGHSH and CDR2 is LQKENI. The CDR3 sequence is 15 residues long. V gave up 4 bases and J gave up 0 bases, with 10 bases separating them. The CDR3 DNA follows: TGTGCCAGCTCACGCGGTGGCAGCTCCTACAATGAGCAGTTCTTC. It is translated as CASSRGGSSYNEQFF.